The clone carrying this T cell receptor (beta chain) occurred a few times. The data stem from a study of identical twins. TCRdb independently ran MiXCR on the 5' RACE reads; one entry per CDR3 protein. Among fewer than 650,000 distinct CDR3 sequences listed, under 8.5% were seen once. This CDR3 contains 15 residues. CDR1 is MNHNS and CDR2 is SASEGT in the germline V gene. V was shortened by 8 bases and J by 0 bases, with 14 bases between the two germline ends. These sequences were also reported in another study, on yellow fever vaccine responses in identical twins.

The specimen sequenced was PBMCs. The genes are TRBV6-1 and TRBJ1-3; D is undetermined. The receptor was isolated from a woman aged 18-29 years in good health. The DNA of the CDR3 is TGTGCCAGCGTGGGGAGGGAGAACTCTGGAAACACCATATATTTT. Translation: CASVGRENSGNTIYF.